These T cell receptor beta chains were read from a single sample in a study of blood T cells in healthy people across ages. TCRdb reprocessed the 5' RACE reads via MiXCR and lists one record per CDR3 protein. The profile covers around 520,000 distinct CDR3 sequences, with roughly a quarter appearing a single time and over 3.5% taken by the ten largest. These sequences were also reported in another study, on T cells of mothers and their children.

Sequencing was done on a sample of blood. The source of these receptors is a boy aged 2-9 years in good health. CDR3s include the opening cysteine and the closing phenylalanine or tryptophan. Fields, in order: J gene, clone size, V gene, D gene, CDR3 protein, CDR3 DNA. D genes are given only for firm matches. A clone size is listed for some rows: how often the clone was seen (once, few, many), or a class if it is expanded.

j_gene: TRBJ2-2; abundance: .; v_gene: TRBV4-1; d_gene: TRBD1; CDR3aa: CASSLDRGATGELFF; CDR3nt: TGCGCCAGCAGCCTGGACAGGGGGGCCACCGGGGAGCTGTTTTTT
j_gene: TRBJ2-1; abundance: few; v_gene: TRBV3-1; d_gene: .; CDR3aa: CASSPRAGQFF; CDR3nt: TGTGCCAGCAGCCCACGGGCCGGGCAGTTCTTC
j_gene: TRBJ2-4; abundance: many; v_gene: TRBV7-9; d_gene: .; CDR3aa: CASSRGDGENIQYF; CDR3nt: TGTGCCAGCAGCCGCGGGGACGGAGAAAACATTCAGTACTTC
j_gene: TRBJ2-7; abundance: .; v_gene: TRBV20-1; d_gene: TRBD2; CDR3aa: CSARIPGLAGSYEQYF; CDR3nt: TGCAGTGCTAGAATCCCGGGACTAGCGGGGTCATACGAGCAGTACTTC
j_gene: TRBJ2-2; abundance: .; v_gene: TRBV12-3/TRBV12-4; d_gene: .; CDR3aa: CASSPQRSGELFF; CDR3nt: TGTGCCAGCAGCCCCCAGAGGTCCGGGGAGCTGTTTTTT
j_gene: TRBJ2-7; abundance: .; v_gene: TRBV7-2; d_gene: .; CDR3aa: CASSVLQGYEQYF; CDR3nt: TGTGCCAGCAGCGTACTGCAGGGCTACGAGCAGTACTTC
j_gene: TRBJ2-2; abundance: .; v_gene: TRBV25-1; d_gene: .; CDR3aa: CASSESGGSGELFF; CDR3nt: TGTGCCAGCAGTGAATCCGGTGGGTCCGGGGAGCTGTTTTTT
j_gene: TRBJ2-5; abundance: .; v_gene: TRBV20-1; d_gene: .; CDR3aa: CSATGLGQGTQYF; CDR3nt: TGCAGTGCTACGGGACTCGGGCAGGGGACCCAGTACTTC
j_gene: TRBJ1-1; abundance: .; v_gene: TRBV20-1; d_gene: .; CDR3aa: CSAAGTADEAFF; CDR3nt: TGCAGTGCGGCCGGGACGGCGGATGAAGCTTTCTTT
j_gene: TRBJ2-1; abundance: .; v_gene: TRBV20-1; d_gene: .; CDR3aa: CSARDTTAPRNEQFF; CDR3nt: TGCAGTGCTAGAGATACCACAGCCCCCCGCAATGAGCAGTTCTTC
j_gene: TRBJ1-4; abundance: .; v_gene: TRBV10-3; d_gene: .; CDR3aa: CAISSGLGEEKLFF; CDR3nt: TGTGCCATCAGTTCGGGCCTGGGAGAGGAAAAACTGTTTTTT
j_gene: TRBJ2-6; abundance: .; v_gene: TRBV5-5; d_gene: TRBD1; CDR3aa: CASLRDSFSGANVLTF; CDR3nt: TGTGCCAGCCTCCGGGACAGCTTCTCTGGGGCCAACGTCCTGACTTTC
j_gene: TRBJ2-3; abundance: few; v_gene: TRBV7-2; d_gene: .; CDR3aa: CASSPLGTADTQYF; CDR3nt: TGTGCCAGCAGCCCCCTTGGGACCGCGGATACGCAGTATTTT
j_gene: TRBJ2-7; abundance: .; v_gene: TRBV6-1; d_gene: .; CDR3aa: CASSALPGHYEQYF; CDR3nt: TGTGCCAGCAGCGCACTTCCCGGGCACTACGAGCAGTACTTC
j_gene: TRBJ2-3; abundance: .; v_gene: TRBV12-3/TRBV12-4; d_gene: .; CDR3aa: CASSLRRGATDTQYF; CDR3nt: TGTGCCAGCAGTTTACGTCGGGGGGCCACAGATACGCAGTATTTT
j_gene: TRBJ2-7; abundance: .; v_gene: TRBV20-1; d_gene: TRBD1; CDR3aa: CSASGDRGGYEQYF; CDR3nt: TGCAGTGCTAGTGGGGACAGGGGGGGCTACGAGCAGTACTTC
j_gene: TRBJ2-2; abundance: .; v_gene: TRBV10-3; d_gene: .; CDR3aa: CASHLANTGELFF; CDR3nt: TGTGCCTCCCATCTCGCGAACACCGGGGAGCTGTTTTTT
j_gene: TRBJ2-3; abundance: few; v_gene: TRBV6-6; d_gene: .; CDR3aa: CASSYSPGDTQYF; CDR3nt: TGTGCCAGCAGTTACTCACCGGGAGATACGCAGTATTTT
j_gene: TRBJ2-7; abundance: few; v_gene: TRBV10-3; d_gene: .; CDR3aa: CAISEVEQGDYEQYF; CDR3nt: TGTGCCATCAGTGAAGTGGAACAGGGTGACTACGAGCAGTACTTC
j_gene: TRBJ1-1; abundance: .; v_gene: TRBV18; d_gene: .; CDR3aa: CASSPGSVYTEAFF; CDR3nt: TGTGCCAGCTCACCAGGGTCGGTGTACACTGAAGCTTTCTTT
j_gene: TRBJ2-1; abundance: .; v_gene: TRBV10-3; d_gene: .; CDR3aa: CAITGNAYNEQFF; CDR3nt: TGTGCCATCACCGGGAACGCCTACAATGAGCAGTTCTTC
j_gene: TRBJ2-3; abundance: .; v_gene: TRBV20-1; d_gene: TRBD1; CDR3aa: CSAPGQGTSTDTQYF; CDR3nt: TGCAGTGCCCCTGGACAGGGGACCTCCACAGATACGCAGTATTTT
j_gene: TRBJ2-3; abundance: .; v_gene: TRBV7-6; d_gene: TRBD1; CDR3aa: CASSPLGGQGATDTQYF; CDR3nt: TGTGCCAGCAGCCCACTAGGAGGACAGGGGGCTACAGATACGCAGTATTTT
j_gene: TRBJ2-1; abundance: few; v_gene: TRBV20-1; d_gene: TRBD2; CDR3aa: CSARDLLTSGRADDEQFF; CDR3nt: TGCAGTGCTAGAGATCTCCTGACTAGCGGGAGGGCCGACGATGAGCAGTTCTTC
j_gene: TRBJ2-7; abundance: few; v_gene: TRBV5-1; d_gene: TRBD1; CDR3aa: CASSLGTGGGYEQYF; CDR3nt: TGCGCCAGCAGCTTAGGGACAGGAGGTGGCTACGAGCAGTACTTC
j_gene: TRBJ2-5; abundance: .; v_gene: TRBV20-1; d_gene: TRBD1; CDR3aa: CSAGNRGRWETQYF; CDR3nt: TGCAGTGCTGGGAACAGGGGGCGGTGGGAGACCCAGTACTTC
j_gene: TRBJ2-7; abundance: .; v_gene: TRBV3-1; d_gene: .; CDR3aa: CASSQGLELYEQYF; CDR3nt: TGTGCCAGCAGCCAAGGCCTAGAGCTCTACGAGCAGTACTTC
j_gene: TRBJ1-2; abundance: few; v_gene: TRBV4-3; d_gene: .; CDR3aa: CASSQDPGLRRGYTF; CDR3nt: TGCGCCAGCAGCCAGGATCCTGGCCTTCGGAGGGGCTACACCTTC
j_gene: TRBJ2-6; abundance: .; v_gene: TRBV13; d_gene: TRBD2; CDR3aa: CTSSGISGANVLIF; CDR3nt: TGTACCAGCAGCGGGATCTCTGGGGCCAACGTCCTGATTTTC
j_gene: TRBJ2-5; abundance: many; v_gene: TRBV12-3/TRBV12-4; d_gene: .; CDR3aa: CASSPGGTQYF; CDR3nt: TGTGCCAGCAGCCCCGGGGGGACCCAGTACTTC
j_gene: TRBJ2-7; abundance: .; v_gene: TRBV11-2; d_gene: .; CDR3aa: CASSLRFEQYF; CDR3nt: TGTGCCAGCAGCCTTAGGTTCGAGCAGTACTTC
j_gene: TRBJ2-2; abundance: few; v_gene: TRBV29-1; d_gene: .; CDR3aa: CSAREATGELFF; CDR3nt: TGCAGCGCCAGGGAGGCAACCGGGGAGCTGTTTTTT
j_gene: TRBJ2-7; abundance: few; v_gene: TRBV12-3/TRBV12-4; d_gene: TRBD1; CDR3aa: CASGRQGATYEQYF; CDR3nt: TGTGCCAGCGGGCGACAGGGGGCAACCTACGAGCAGTACTTC
j_gene: TRBJ1-2; abundance: many; v_gene: TRBV4-2; d_gene: TRBD1; CDR3aa: CASRLQGGGYTF; CDR3nt: TGTGCCAGCAGGCTCCAGGGGGGAGGCTACACCTTC
j_gene: TRBJ2-7; abundance: .; v_gene: TRBV6-2/TRBV6-3; d_gene: TRBD2; CDR3aa: CASTESGAQSYEQYF; CDR3nt: TGTGCCAGCACGGAGAGCGGGGCGCAATCCTACGAGCAGTACTTC
j_gene: TRBJ2-5; abundance: few; v_gene: TRBV6-5; d_gene: TRBD1; CDR3aa: CASRADRLQEAQYF; CDR3nt: TGTGCCAGCAGAGCGGACAGGCTTCAGGAGGCCCAGTACTTC
j_gene: TRBJ2-7; abundance: few; v_gene: TRBV6-2/TRBV6-3; d_gene: .; CDR3aa: CASSYWSVHEQYF; CDR3nt: TGTGCCAGCAGTTACTGGTCGGTGCACGAGCAGTACTTC
j_gene: TRBJ1-1; abundance: .; v_gene: TRBV20-1; d_gene: TRBD1; CDR3aa: CSAAGTGNTEAFF; CDR3nt: TGCAGTGCTGCTGGGACAGGGAACACTGAAGCTTTCTTT
j_gene: TRBJ2-5; abundance: few; v_gene: TRBV7-9; d_gene: TRBD1; CDR3aa: CASSLAPGQGRETQYF; CDR3nt: TGTGCCAGCAGCTTAGCTCCGGGACAGGGTAGGGAGACCCAGTACTTC
j_gene: TRBJ1-4; abundance: .; v_gene: TRBV7-8; d_gene: .; CDR3aa: CASSLFDNEKLFF; CDR3nt: TGTGCCAGCAGCTTATTCGATAATGAAAAACTGTTTTTT
j_gene: TRBJ2-1; abundance: few; v_gene: TRBV20-1; d_gene: TRBD1; CDR3aa: CSAQGTGGHNEQFF; CDR3nt: TGCAGTGCCCAGGGGACAGGGGGGCACAATGAGCAGTTCTTC
j_gene: TRBJ1-1; abundance: once; v_gene: TRBV28; d_gene: .; CDR3aa: CASSLDVAGNTEAFF; CDR3nt: TGTGCCAGCAGTTTAGATGTCGCCGGGAACACTGAAGCTTTCTTT
j_gene: TRBJ2-5; abundance: few; v_gene: TRBV30; d_gene: .; CDR3aa: CAFPGPQETQYF; CDR3nt: TGTGCCTTCCCGGGGCCTCAGGAGACCCAGTACTTC
j_gene: TRBJ2-1; abundance: .; v_gene: TRBV14; d_gene: TRBD2; CDR3aa: CASSQVGLARTYNEQFF; CDR3nt: TGTGCCAGCAGCCAAGTCGGACTAGCGCGAACCTACAATGAGCAGTTCTTC
j_gene: TRBJ2-5; abundance: few; v_gene: TRBV10-3; d_gene: .; CDR3aa: CAIRPSTGTLRGQETQYF; CDR3nt: TGTGCCATCAGGCCCTCGACGGGGACACTACGGGGGCAAGAGACCCAGTACTTC
j_gene: TRBJ1-2; abundance: few; v_gene: TRBV7-9; d_gene: .; CDR3aa: CASSPKEDGYTF; CDR3nt: TGTGCCAGCAGCCCCAAGGAGGATGGCTACACCTTC
j_gene: TRBJ2-7; abundance: .; v_gene: TRBV20-1; d_gene: TRBD1; CDR3aa: CSARQGSEQYF; CDR3nt: TGCAGTGCGCGACAGGGCAGCGAGCAGTACTTC
j_gene: TRBJ1-2; abundance: many; v_gene: TRBV5-1; d_gene: TRBD1; CDR3aa: CASSLPPTGGAGGYTF; CDR3nt: TGCGCCAGCAGCTTGCCACCCACAGGGGGCGCGGGTGGCTACACCTTC
j_gene: TRBJ2-4; abundance: few; v_gene: TRBV15; d_gene: .; CDR3aa: CATSRDRTRSSKNIQYF; CDR3nt: TGTGCCACCAGCAGAGACCGCACACGGAGTTCCAAAAACATTCAGTACTTC
j_gene: TRBJ2-1; abundance: few; v_gene: TRBV6-6; d_gene: .; CDR3aa: CASSYSMNEQFF; CDR3nt: TGTGCCAGCAGTTACTCGATGAATGAGCAGTTCTTC
j_gene: TRBJ1-1; abundance: .; v_gene: TRBV5-1; d_gene: .; CDR3aa: CASSLELYTEAFF; CDR3nt: TGCGCCAGCAGCTTGGAATTATACACTGAAGCTTTCTTT
j_gene: TRBJ2-1; abundance: .; v_gene: TRBV11-2; d_gene: TRBD2; CDR3aa: CASSLGLAEQFF; CDR3nt: TGTGCCAGCAGCTTGGGACTAGCTGAGCAGTTCTTC